This T cell receptor beta chain was sequenced for a study of T cells in lung cancer brain metastases listed by TCRdb under 2018. In the study overall: Of the approximately 20 patients, more than 15 had a history of tobacco use, with a median of roughly 40 pack-years. A cohort of roughly 20 patients was included, from whom some 40 specimens were contributed, with one primary lung lesion and one brain metastasis obtained from each patient. TCR beta CDR3 repertoires were compared between fully resected primary non-small cell lung cancers and paired brain metastases. Patients had a median age at first diagnosis of 55 to 70 years, with about nine males and fewer than 13 females. Primary and metastatic specimens both had an average DNA integrity number of roughly 3.5, with no significant difference between the two sites. The median interval between acquisition of the primary specimen and acquisition of the brain metastasis specimen was approximately 350 days. Of the 20 to 25 patients, more than 15 received no interval therapy between resection of the primary and resection of the metastasis.

Between about 2 and 5.5 ug genomic DNA was input per sample, and equal DNA input was given to paired samples. TCR beta libraries were constructed in two PCR steps with the immunoSEQ hsTCRbeta Kit, which uses multiplexed V and J gene primers. The pooled libraries, together with positive and negative controls, were sequenced on an Illumina MiSeq running a 100-cycle paired-end protocol. The published analysis was carried out like this. The immunoSEQ vendor processed the raw data into normalized, annotated TCR beta repertoire reports. Richness was defined as unique clones by nucleotide sequence, and total richness was extrapolated with the iChao1 and Efron-Thisted estimators. To characterize and compare the paired lesions, the analysis used Pielou's evenness, Simpson's index, the proportional abundance of the top-ten clones, and the Morisita overlap index. TCRdb retrieved this table from immuneACCESS and kept in-frame rearrangements only. Not all clones are present; in checked studies, unresolved V genes account for under half, and no reason is known for the remainder. Clone size and the V and J calls come from that table; the DNA yielded D and trimming. The sample has 2,000 to 2,500 clones on record, 75% to 95% of them singletons. The ten largest clones represent 3% to 4.5% of the sample.

Resection was performed in the patients for synchronous oligometastatic disease or for delayed recurrence of a solitary brain metastasis. Patients with a history of multiple malignancies were excluded so that cancers other than NSCLC would not be included. Tumor areas were macrodissected from roughly five deparaffinized around 9.9 um unstained sections guided by marked H&E slides. All specimens were fixed in formalin and embedded in paraffin (FFPE). Genomic DNA was extracted using the AllPrep DNA/RNA FFPE Kit. This clone was counted once. Its cognate antigen has yet to be identified. Base qualities were left out, and no much larger clone turns up one base away. CDR3 length: 11 amino acids, cysteine to phenylalanine. Solely the CDR3 DNA is kept, with 33 bases framed from the first base. From a lookup of the germline V gene, CDR1 and CDR2 are SQVTM and ANQGSEA. Deletion took 4 bases off V and 6 bases off J, with a span of 6 bases between the germline ends.

Overall study results and their limits: DNA fragmentation in the FFPE samples may have prevented recovery of the complete infiltrating T cell repertoire. The study could not control for the effects of preoperative corticosteroids on T cell infiltration in brain metastases. In brain metastases, the ten most abundant clones accounted for a significantly larger fraction of the repertoire than in primaries, a finding that suggests clonal expansion. Most clones were specific to a single lesion, and overlap between paired lesions was limited (mean Morisita index about 0.22). Brain metastases had significantly fewer unique productive clones than paired primaries (median approximately 1,500 versus 4,500).

The sample comprised tumor tissue from a brain metastasis. This sample's cell subset or site label indicates: paired resected brain metastasis. The V gene is TRBV29-1 and the J gene is TRBJ2-2; TRBD2 is possibly the D segment (6 matching bases). This clonotype was sampled from a man in his 70s with non-small cell lung cancer that had spread to the brain. The DNA sequence follows: TGCAGCGTTGGCGGGGCCGGGGAGCTGTTTTTT. Its translation reads: CSVGGAGELFF.